This T cell receptor beta chain was sequenced in a study of cytotoxic CD8 clonotypes in ibrutinib-treated CLL (TCRdb year 2021). The study in broad terms: The cohort was composed of about 10 relapsed/refractory and roughly 14 treatment-naive patients; IGHV unmutated status was identified in some 17 patients. Partial responses were observed in 24 patients and complete responses in 2; after a median follow-up of about 69 months, remission was maintained in 15 or so patients and progression was observed in approximately 12. The response samples were drawn at a median of approximately 11 months into treatment, with a range of roughly 6 to 36 months. Samples averaged roughly 280,000 productive templates and roughly 86,000 productive rearrangements. Longitudinal samples were obtainable from 26 of the 86 participants in the trial. Cryopreserved peripheral blood mononuclear cells were obtained before treatment, at response, and at either sustained remission or disease progression. All remission and progressive disease samples were collected while patients were still receiving ibrutinib.

The CDR3 measures 16 amino acids from cysteine to phenylalanine. Of all the DNA, just the CDR3 is kept, 48 bases in frame from base 1. Trimming removed 6 bases from V and 0 bases from J; the gene matches leave 6 bases unexplained. CDR1 MRHNA and CDR2 SNTAGT are derived from the germline V gene. This clone appeared once. Its specific antigen is unknown. The record has no base qualities; no much larger clone is one base away. For TCR beta library preparation, roughly 2 micrograms of genomic DNA were extracted from the cryopreserved PBMCs. Longitudinal blood samples from CLL patients receiving ibrutinib monotherapy were subjected to high-throughput TCR beta sequencing. The patients took part in an open-label, single-center phase 2 trial of ibrutinib monotherapy. The study at large found these results: Baseline clonality was found to be higher than that of age-matched healthy donors and was strongly correlated with circulating CD8+ T-cell counts. Sustained-remission and progressing patients did not have matched sampling times, and lymph node repertoires were not examined. Public clonotypes were found to be uncommon and were observed to contract or remain stable during treatment; the increase in clonality was shown to reflect expansion of private clonotypes at ibrutinib response. An increase in clonality was observed at ibrutinib response, with clonality remaining stable during sustained remission and falling back toward baseline at progression.

A MiSeq instrument was used for deep resolution sequencing, which targeted depths ranging from 1 in 1 million up to 1 in 200,000 T cells, with coverage averaging 10x for each clonotype. The immunoSEQ hsTCRB Kit was used to generate TCR beta libraries. The original methods were these. Data were analyzed with ImmunoSEQ Data Assistant and ImmunoSEQ Analyzer, with V, D and J genes assigned per IMGT definitions. Clonality, with values ranging from 0 to 1, was calculated as one minus the normalized Shannon entropy of productive rearrangement frequencies. Only overrepresented clonotypes making up at least 0.05% of the repertoire of each patient were included in the public clonotype analysis. About a dozen age-matched healthy donor repertoires from immuneACCESS served as clonality controls. Drawn from immuneACCESS, this table holds only the in-frame rearrangements with V and J called that TCRdb kept. Clones are partly lost; checked studies trace under half to an unresolved V gene and leave the rest unexplained. V and J calls and clone size follow that table, whereas D and trimming were derived from the DNA. The sample contains around 150,000 clones, around 81% of them found a single time. In total, the top ten clones hold approximately 7.6% of the sample.

This material consisted of PBMCs, taken after 36 months of ibrutinib treatment. This receptor was obtained from a human donor with chronic lymphocytic leukemia. The rearranged chain carries TRBV6-4 and TRBJ1-5, with 9 bases in between that match TRBD1. The nucleotide sequence reads TGTGCCAGCAGCGGCAGGACAGGGGATAGCAATCAGCCCCAGCATTTT. This yields the protein CASSGRTGDSNQPQHF.